These 28 T cell receptor beta chains were sequenced from one sample in a study of T cell clonotyping in hematopoietic cell transplantation. This sample's time point: recipient sample about 28 days before transplant, after cytoreduction. Repertoires were generated with immunoSEQ multiplex PCR, while TCRdb's copy carries only in-frame clones and drops some. The sample contains roughly 30,000 clones, about 80% of which appear only once. The specimen was peripheral blood mononuclear cells, collected before stem cell transplant. These receptors all stem from a woman aged 30 to 39 with chronic myeloid leukemia. Some clones in this sample may be carry-over from other donors' samples.

This clone was found once. V and J are TRBV2 and TRBJ2-7; a weak D match, TRBD1 (6 bases). The CDR3 has 12 amino acids. Germline V lookup: CDR1 SNHLY, CDR2 FYNNEI. The ends were cut back, 8 bases at V and 4 bases at J, with 12 bases in the middle. In nucleotides, the CDR3 is TGTGCCAGCGGACAGACAAGATACGAGCAGTACTTC. Residues: CASGQTRYEQYF.

The chain couples TRBV4-1 to TRBJ2-1; D unresolved. CDR1 MGHRA and CDR2 YSYEKL come from the germline V gene. V was shortened by 3 bases and J by 0 bases, with 6 bases between the two germline ends. The CDR3 consists of 14 residues. The CDR3 sequence is CASSQPGSYNEQFF. CDR3 bases: TGCGCCAGCAGCCAGCCCGGCTCCTACAATGAGCAGTTCTTC.

The chain uses TRBV11-2 and TRBJ1-1; D might be TRBD1 (6 bases). CDR1 is SGHAT and CDR2 is FQNNGV in the germline V gene. The CDR3 totals 12 residues. V was trimmed by 11 bases and J by 4 bases, leaving 14 bases between them. The CDR3 DNA sequence: TGTGCCGTGGGGGCGCCGGTCACTGAAGCTTTCTTT. It translates to CAVGAPVTEAFF. The full variable domain, completed using reference TRBV11-2 and TRBJ1-1, is EAGVAQSPRYKIIEKRQSVAFWCNPISGHATLYWYQQILGQGPKLLIQFQNNGVVDDSQLPKDRFSAERLKGVDSTLKIQPAKLEDSAVYLCAVGAPVTEAFFGQGTRLTVV.

The chain couples TRBV28 to TRBJ2-3; possibly TRBD1 for D (6 bases). The CDR3 sequence is 15 residues long. The V end lost 6 bases, the J end lost 1 base, and 14 bases lay between the germline ends. CDR1 and CDR2 (germline): MDHEN, SYDVKM. CDR3 in amino acids: CASSSLGGGTDTQYF. CDR3 in DNA: TGTGCCAGCAGCTCTCTAGGGGGAGGCACAGATACGCAGTATTTT.

The CDR3 DNA reads as TGTGCCAGCAGTGAATTATTAGGGGTGAACACTGAAGCTTTCTTT. As protein: CASSELLGVNTEAFF. J is TRBJ1-1 and V is TRBV25-1; weak D call: TRBD1 (5 bases). The CDR3 sequence is 15 residues long. Trimming shortened V by 1 base and J by 0 bases, and 9 bases separated the two germline ends. Looked up from germline, CDR1 is MGHDK and CDR2 is SYGVNS.

V usage is TRBV28 and J usage is TRBJ1-2; 9 nucleotides line up with TRBD1. The CDR3 loop spans 15 amino acids. Trimming cost V 6 bases and J 8 bases; bases outside gene matches: 13. Looked up from germline, CDR1 is MDHEN and CDR2 is SYDVKM. The CDR3 DNA sequence: TGTGCCAGCAGATACCGGGACAGGGTGTATAAAGGCTACACCTTC. Amino acid sequence: CASRYRDRVYKGYTF.

The chain has TRBV9 and TRBJ1-2; D uncertain. Germline V lookup: CDR1 SGDLS, CDR2 YYNGEE. The V end lost 0 bases, the J end lost 0 bases, and 6 bases lay between the germline ends. The CDR3 runs to 14 residues. The DNA for the CDR3 is TGTGCCAGCAGCGTAGCGGTAGCTAACTATGGCTACACCTTC. It is translated as CASSVAVANYGYTF.

This clone was recorded once. V gene TRBV4-2 combines with J gene TRBJ2-3; a weak D match, TRBD2 (7 bases). The ends were cut back, 1 base at V and 5 bases at J, with 19 bases in the middle. The CDR3 has 17 amino acids. Germline values: CDR1 LGHNA, CDR2 YNFKEQ. The CDR3 region is CASSQVWGGALGDTQYF. The CDR3 DNA reads TGTGCCAGCAGCCAAGTTTGGGGGGGGGCCCTTGGAGATACGCAGTATTTT.

The CDR3 bases are TGTGCCAGCAGTGAACTGGGGCCCCGGACAGATACGCAGTATTTT. This codes for CASSELGPRTDTQYF. V and J are TRBV6-1 and TRBJ2-3; the D gene is possibly TRBD1 (5 bases). V lost 2 bases to trimming and J lost 3 bases, with 12 bases between them. The V gene's germline CDR1 is MNHNS and CDR2 SASEGT. The length of the CDR3 is 15 residues.

The rearrangement links TRBV19 to TRBJ1-2; maybe TRBD1 (6 bases). Trimming stripped 6 bases from V and 2 bases from J, with 13 bases between. This CDR3 has 14 residues. CDR1 is LNHDA and CDR2 is SQIVND in the germline V gene (reference sequence). CDR3 nucleotides: TGTGCCAGTAGAGTAGGGGGGAACAACTATGGCTACACCTTC. Residues: CASRVGGNNYGYTF.

The V and J genes are TRBV5-1 and TRBJ2-1; 9 bases are shared with TRBD1. CDR1 and CDR2 from the germline V gene are SGHRS and YFSETQ. The ends lost 4 bases at V and 4 bases at J; junction bases unmatched: 3. The CDR3 has 14 residues. The chain's CDR3 is CASSATGGYNEQFF. In DNA, the CDR3 is TGCGCCAGCAGCGCGACAGGGGGATACAATGAGCAGTTCTTC.

This chain links TRBV6-1 with TRBJ1-1, with a weak D call TRBD1 (5 bases). V lost 5 bases and J 5 bases, leaving 12 bases between the germline ends. This CDR3 has 13 residues. Germline CDR1 is MNHNS and CDR2 is SASEGT. This CDR3 reads CASSTWGGTEAFF. CDR3 DNA sequence: TGTGCCAGCAGTACATGGGGCGGGACTGAAGCTTTCTTT.

The chain employs TRBV7-9 and TRBJ2-2; D not resolved. Looked up from germline, CDR1 is SEHNR and CDR2 is FQNEAQ (reference sequence). The V end was cut by 3 bases, the J end by 7 bases, with 6 bases between. The CDR3 extends over 12 amino acids. The CDR3 DNA sequence: TGTGCCAGCAGCTTCCAGGTCGGGGAGCTGTTTTTT. This gives the protein CASSFQVGELFF.

The sample holds one count of this clone. The V gene is TRBV28, the J gene TRBJ2-5; D is possibly TRBD1 or TRBD2 (7 bases each). Trimming took off 6 bases at V and 4 bases at J, with 27 bases between the two ends. Looked up from germline, CDR1 is MDHEN and CDR2 is SYDVKM. The CDR3 is 18 amino acids. The CDR3 bases are TGTGCCAGCAGCCCTACCCCCCCTCGAGGGGGCGGGAGAGAGACCCAGTACTTC. It translates to CASSPTPPRGGGRETQYF.

In this sample, this clone turned up a few times. This rearrangement joins TRBV6-6 to TRBJ2-4; D may be TRBD1 or TRBD2 (6 bases each). Germline lookup yields CDR1 MNHNY and CDR2 SVGAGI (reference sequence). The V and J ends lost 3 bases and 6 bases respectively, with 18 bases between them. The CDR3 runs 16 residues. The CDR3 region is CASSYKGEAGRNIQYF. The CDR3 DNA is TGTGCCAGCAGTTATAAGGGGGAGGCCGGCAGAAACATTCAGTACTTC.

This sequence joins TRBV11-2 and TRBJ2-1, with D perhaps TRBD1 or TRBD2 (5 bases each). The germline gives CDR1 SGHAT, CDR2 FQNNGV. V was trimmed by 2 bases and J by 8 bases, leaving 19 bases between them. The length of the CDR3 is 16 residues. DNA of the CDR3: TGTGCCAGCAGCTTACCGGGACGGGGAATCGAGGATGAGCAGTTCTTC. It yields the protein CASSLPGRGIEDEQFF.

This clone was recorded once. The chain joins TRBV19 to TRBJ2-7, with a weak D call TRBD2 (5 bases). The CDR3 spans 16 residues. The V end was cut by 4 bases, the J end by 2 bases, with 18 bases between. Germline loops: CDR1 LNHDA, CDR2 SQIVND (reference sequence). In nucleotides, the CDR3 is TGTGCCAGTAGTAATGCGGAGCGAGGGAAGACCTACGAGCAGTACGTC. Its translation: CASSNAERGKTYEQYV.

The V and J genes are TRBV7-3 and TRBJ1-3, with D tentatively TRBD1 (6 bases). The CDR3 runs 13 residues. Germline V gene data show CDR1 as SGHTA and CDR2 as FQGTGA. The V gene lost 5 bases and the J gene lost 4 bases, with 9 bases spanning the gap. The CDR3 nucleotides read TGTGCCAGCAGCCCCGGGACAGGAAACACCATATATTTT. It encodes CASSPGTGNTIYF.

V is TRBV30 and J is TRBJ1-2; the D is unclear. The ends were cut back, 2 bases at V and 4 bases at J, with 11 bases in the middle. This CDR3 is 13 amino acids long. CDR1 is GTSNPN, CDR2 SVGIG, per germline (reference sequence). For the CDR3, the DNA is TGTGCCTGGAGTATGGCCTTTGGCTATGGCTACACCTTC. Its translation is CAWSMAFGYGYTF.

The V and J genes are TRBV20-1 and TRBJ1-2, with a tentative D call TRBD1 (5 bases). V lost 5 bases, J lost 7 bases, and 11 bases lay in between. CDR1 is DFQATT, CDR2 SNEGSKA, per germline (reference sequence). The CDR3 spans 11 residues. CDR3 sequence reads: CSAGGETGYTF. CDR3 in DNA: TGCAGTGCTGGAGGGGAAACTGGCTACACCTTC.

The table lists this clone with a few counts. J is TRBJ1-1 and V is TRBV30; the D is unclear. Trimming took off 4 bases at V and 0 bases at J, with 3 bases between the two ends. This CDR3 region has 11 residues. Germline values: CDR1 GTSNPN, CDR2 SVGIG (reference sequence). CDR3 sequence reads: CAWNVNTEAFF. The CDR3 DNA follows: TGTGCCTGGAACGTGAACACTGAAGCTTTCTTT.

The V and J genes are TRBV30 and TRBJ1-4, with D possibly TRBD1 on 5 matching bases. With 2 bases removed from V and 4 bases from J, the gap between germline ends came to 14 bases. The CDR3 is made up of 15 amino acids. CDR1 and CDR2 from the germline V gene are GTSNPN and SVGIG (reference sequence). The CDR3 region is CAWSHPGDSNEKLFF. CDR3 DNA sequence: TGTGCCTGGAGTCATCCGGGAGACAGTAATGAAAAACTGTTTTTT.

This chain joins TRBV4-1 and TRBJ1-4; D unclear. With 1 base removed from V and 8 bases from J, the gap between germline ends came to 11 bases. Germline V gives CDR1 MGHRA, CDR2 YSYEKL. This CDR3 is 14 amino acids long. Written as DNA, the CDR3 is TGCGCCAGCAGCCAAGGGTGGTCTCGGGAAAAACTGTTTTTT. This gives the protein CASSQGWSREKLFF.

The chain has TRBV4-3 and TRBJ1-3; D is perhaps TRBD1 (6 bases). The CDR3 loop spans 15 amino acids. Per germline, CDR1 LGHNA and CDR2 YSLEER. Trimming cost V 8 bases and J 4 bases, with 18 bases left between them. The CDR3, as DNA: TGCGCCAGCTCTTCCCTACAGGGAAAAGGAAACACCATATATTTT. Protein product: CASSSLQGKGNTIYF.

The rearrangement links TRBV28 to TRBJ1-1; D might be TRBD1 (6 bases). Looked up from germline, CDR1 is MDHEN and CDR2 is SYDVKM. The CDR3 totals 14 residues. The V gene lost 3 bases and the J gene lost 5 bases, with 13 bases spanning the gap. CDR3 in amino acids: CASSLIGGRTEAFF. The CDR3 nucleotides read TGTGCCAGCAGTTTGATAGGGGGACGTACTGAAGCTTTCTTT.

The J gene is TRBJ2-7, the V gene TRBV2; the match to TRBD2 covers 9 bases. Germline V lookup: CDR1 SNHLY, CDR2 FYNNEI. The CDR3 runs to 13 residues. Trimming took 9 bases from V and 5 from J; bases not matched to a gene: 8. CDR3 in amino acids: CASAGTSTHEQYV. The CDR3 DNA sequence: TGTGCCAGTGCCGGGACTAGCACCCACGAGCAGTACGTC.

A few counts support this clone. The rearrangement uses TRBV6-5 and TRBJ1-6; the D gene is possibly TRBD1 (5 bases). This CDR3 has 13 amino acids. Trimming took off 6 bases at V and 5 bases at J, with 8 bases between the two ends. Germline CDR1 reads MNHEY; CDR2 reads SVGAGI. CDR3 nucleotides: TGTGCCAGCAGGGGGCAGGATAATTCACCCCTCCACTTT. Encoded protein: CASRGQDNSPLHF.

This clone was detected only a few times. This chain connects TRBV28 to TRBJ1-6, with TRBD1 as a possible D gene (5 bases). The germline gives CDR1 MDHEN, CDR2 SYDVKM. Trimming shortened V by 8 bases and J by 10 bases, and 18 bases separated the two germline ends. This CDR3 is built from 14 residues. CDR3 in amino acids: CASCPGPRRSPLHF. CDR3 bases: TGTGCCAGCTGCCCGGGACCCAGGAGGTCACCCCTCCACTTT.